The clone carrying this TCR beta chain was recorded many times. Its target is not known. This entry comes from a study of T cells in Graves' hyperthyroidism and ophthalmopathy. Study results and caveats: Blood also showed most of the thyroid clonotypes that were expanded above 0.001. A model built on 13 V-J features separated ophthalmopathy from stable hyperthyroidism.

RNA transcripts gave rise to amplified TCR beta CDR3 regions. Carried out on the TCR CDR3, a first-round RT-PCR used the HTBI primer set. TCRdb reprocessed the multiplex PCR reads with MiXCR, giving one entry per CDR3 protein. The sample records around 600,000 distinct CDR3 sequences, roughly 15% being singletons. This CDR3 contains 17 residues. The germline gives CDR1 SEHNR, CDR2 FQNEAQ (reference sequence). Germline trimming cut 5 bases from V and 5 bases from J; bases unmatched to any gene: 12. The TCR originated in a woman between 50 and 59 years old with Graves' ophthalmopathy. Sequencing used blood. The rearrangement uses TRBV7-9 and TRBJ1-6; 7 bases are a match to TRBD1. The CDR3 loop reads CASSPDRSGQHNSPLHF. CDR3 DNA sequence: TGTGCCAGCAGCCCAGATAGGTCGGGACAGCATAATTCACCCCTCCACTTT.